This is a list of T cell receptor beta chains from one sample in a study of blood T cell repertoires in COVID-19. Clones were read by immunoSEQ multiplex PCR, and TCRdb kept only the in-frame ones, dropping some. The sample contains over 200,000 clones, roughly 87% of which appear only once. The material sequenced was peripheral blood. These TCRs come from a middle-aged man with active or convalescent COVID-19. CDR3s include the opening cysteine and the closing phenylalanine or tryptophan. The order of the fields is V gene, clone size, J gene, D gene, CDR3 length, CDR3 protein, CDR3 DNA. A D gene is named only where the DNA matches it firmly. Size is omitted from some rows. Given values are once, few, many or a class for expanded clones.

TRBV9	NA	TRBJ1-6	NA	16	CASSVGGGARSSPLHF	TGTGCCAGCAGCGTAGGTGGGGGGGCGCGAAGTTCACCCCTCCACTTT
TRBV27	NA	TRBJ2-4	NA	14	CASSRGLAKNIQYF	TGTGCCAGCAGTCGAGGCTTAGCCAAAAACATTCAGTACTTC
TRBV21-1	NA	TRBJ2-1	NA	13	CASNLGGHHEQFF	TGTGCCAGCAACTTGGGGGGGCATCATGAGCAGTTCTTC
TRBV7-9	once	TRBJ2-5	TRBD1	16	CASSSGQGALRETQYF	TGTGCCAGCAGCTCGGGACAGGGGGCGCTTAGAGAGACCCAGTACTTC
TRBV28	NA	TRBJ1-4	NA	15	CASSLSQGLHEKLFF	TGTGCCAGCAGTTTATCGCAGGGCCTCCATGAAAAACTGTTTTTT
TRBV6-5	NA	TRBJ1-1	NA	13	CASGEGRSTEAFF	TGTGCCAGCGGGGAGGGCCGGTCCACTGAAGCTTTCTTT
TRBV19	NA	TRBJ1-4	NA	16	CASSLDFGAFYEKLFF	TGTGCCAGTAGCCTGGATTTTGGGGCTTTTTATGAAAAACTGTTTTTT
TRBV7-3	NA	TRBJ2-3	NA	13	CASSFYGTDTQYF	TGTGCCAGCAGCTTTTATGGCACAGATACGCAGTATTTT
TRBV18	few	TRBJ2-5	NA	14	CASSLADFKMSQYF	TGTGCCAGCTCACTCGCGGATTTCAAGATGTCCCAGTACTTC
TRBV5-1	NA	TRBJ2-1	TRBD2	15	CASSLGLAGVGEQFF	TGCGCCAGCAGCTTGGGACTAGCGGGAGTCGGTGAGCAGTTCTTC
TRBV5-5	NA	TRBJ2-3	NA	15	CASSLGGLTDDTQYF	TGTGCCAGCAGCTTGGGCGGACTTACCGATGATACGCAGTATTTT
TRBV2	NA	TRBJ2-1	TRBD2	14	CATAAGGSLNEQFF	TGTGCCACCGCCGCGGGGGGTAGTCTCAATGAGCAGTTCTTC
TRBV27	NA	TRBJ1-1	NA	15	CASSTIGNGGTEAFF	TGTGCCAGCAGTACAATCGGGAATGGAGGCACTGAAGCTTTCTTT
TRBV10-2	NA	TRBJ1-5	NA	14	CASRVDRFNQPQHF	TGCGCCAGCAGGGTCGACAGGTTCAATCAGCCCCAGCATTTT